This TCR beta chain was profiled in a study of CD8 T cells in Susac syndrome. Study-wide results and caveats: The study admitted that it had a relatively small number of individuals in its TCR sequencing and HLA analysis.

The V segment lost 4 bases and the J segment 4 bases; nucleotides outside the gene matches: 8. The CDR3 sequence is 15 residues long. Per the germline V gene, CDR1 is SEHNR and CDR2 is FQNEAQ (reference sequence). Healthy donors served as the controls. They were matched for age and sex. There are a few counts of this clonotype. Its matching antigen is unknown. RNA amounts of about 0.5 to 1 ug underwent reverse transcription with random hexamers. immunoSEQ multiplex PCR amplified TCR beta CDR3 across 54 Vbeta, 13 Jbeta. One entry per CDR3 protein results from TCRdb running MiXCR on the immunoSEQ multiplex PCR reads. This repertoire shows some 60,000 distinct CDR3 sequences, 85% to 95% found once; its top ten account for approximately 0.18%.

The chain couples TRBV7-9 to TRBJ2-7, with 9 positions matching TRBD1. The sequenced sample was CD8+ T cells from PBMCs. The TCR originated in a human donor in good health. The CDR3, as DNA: TGTGCCAGCAGCTCCACCGGGACAGGGAGGTACGAGCAGTACTTC. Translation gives CASSSTGTGRYEQYF.